This T cell receptor (beta chain) was captured by sequencing in a study of blood T cells in healthy people across ages. The use of a sample-barcoded 5' primer and a J-beta primer mix characterized a second PCR of roughly 6 to 11 cycles. Using its own MiXCR run on the 5' RACE reads, TCRdb lists one record per CDR3 protein. The sample holds over 1.5 million distinct CDR3 sequences; roughly 52% are singletons and the top ten take roughly 2.1%. The V gene's germline CDR1 is LGHDT and CDR2 YNNKEL (reference sequence). The J segment lost 4 bases and the V segment lost 4 bases, leaving 10 bases of the junction unmatched. The CDR3 length is 16 residues.

The receptor was isolated from a woman aged 40 to 50 in good health. The chain couples TRBV3-1 to TRBJ1-3, with TRBD1 matching over 7 bases. Sequences were obtained from blood. CDR3 region: CASSLRTGSGGNTIYF. Here the CDR3 DNA reads TGTGCCAGCAGCCTGCGGACAGGATCGGGAGGAAACACCATATATTTT.